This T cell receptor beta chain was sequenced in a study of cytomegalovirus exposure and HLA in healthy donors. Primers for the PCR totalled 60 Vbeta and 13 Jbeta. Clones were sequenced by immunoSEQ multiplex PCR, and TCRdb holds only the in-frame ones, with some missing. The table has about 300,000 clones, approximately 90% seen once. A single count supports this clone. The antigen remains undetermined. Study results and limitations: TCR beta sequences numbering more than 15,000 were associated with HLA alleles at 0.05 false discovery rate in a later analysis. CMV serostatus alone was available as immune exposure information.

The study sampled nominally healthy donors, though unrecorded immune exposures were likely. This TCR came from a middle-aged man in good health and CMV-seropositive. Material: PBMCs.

The CDR3 spells CASSRAGGSHEQYF. In DNA, the CDR3 is TGTGCCAGCTCACGAGCGGGAGGGTCCCACGAGCAGTACTTC. The rearrangement joins TRBV18 to TRBJ2-7; 10 nucleotides line up with TRBD2. CDR1 is KGHSH, CDR2 LQKENI, per germline. V was clipped by 4 bases and J by 5 bases; unmatched bases: 5. The CDR3 has 14 residues. Complete variable domain (other parts from reference TRBV18 and TRBJ2-7): NAGVMQNPRHLVRRRGQEARLRCSPMKGHSHVYWYRQLPEEGLKFMVYLQKENIIDESGMPKERFSAEFPKEGPSILRIQQVVRGDSAAYFCASSRAGGSHEQYFGPGTRLTVT.